One and the same sample provided the 5 T cell receptor beta chains below, sequenced in a study of monozygotic twins with cystic fibrosis. The assay was immunoSEQ multiplex PCR, and TCRdb's table has in-frame clones only and misses some. The repertoire consists of 15,000 to 25,000 clones, with about 90% occurring once and the leading ten covering roughly 1.5%. Material for sequencing was blood. The receptor set was obtained from a girl aged 2-10 years with cystic fibrosis.

The DNA for the CDR3 is TGTGCCAGCAGCTTGAAACAGGGACCCACAGATACGCAGTATTTT. Amino acids: CASSLKQGPTDTQYF. The rearrangement links TRBV7-2 to TRBJ2-3, with a tentative D call TRBD1 (6 bases). Trimming left V 3 bases short and J 2 bases short, with 12 bases between. The CDR3 has 15 residues. The germline gives CDR1 SGHTA, CDR2 FQGNSA. The full variable domain, its missing parts supplied by reference TRBV7-2 and TRBJ2-3, is GAGVSQSPSNKVTEKGKDVELRCDPISGHTALYWYRQSLGQGLEFLIYFQGNSAPDKSGLPSDRFSAERTGGSVSTLTIQRTQQEDSAVYLCASSLKQGPTDTQYFGPGTRLTVL.

This clone was counted once. The chain couples TRBV11-2 to TRBJ1-2; 8 bases match TRBD1. V dropped 3 bases and J dropped 6; count of bases not matched to a gene: 6. Per the germline V gene, CDR1 is SGHAT and CDR2 is FQNNGV. The CDR3 consists of 14 residues. The CDR3 DNA is TGTGCCAGCAGCTTGGGCAGGGGGCGAGATGGCTACACCTTC. The encoded protein is CASSLGRGRDGYTF.

The rearrangement uses TRBV4-2 and TRBJ1-2; D is possibly TRBD1 (6 bases). The V end lost 2 bases, the J end lost 4 bases, and 14 bases lay between the germline ends. The CDR3 contains 15 residues. Looked up from germline, CDR1 is LGHNA and CDR2 is YNFKEQ. CDR3 region: CASSQSGARGYGYTF. DNA of the CDR3: TGTGCCAGCAGCCAATCGGGGGCGCGGGGCTATGGCTACACCTTC.

J is TRBJ2-3 and V is TRBV15, with 9 bases that match TRBD2. Germline CDR1 reads LNHNV; CDR2 reads YYDKDF (reference sequence). This CDR3 contains 15 residues. J was trimmed by 2 bases and V by 11 bases; bases with no gene match: 11. The CDR3 DNA is TGTGCCTCCGAAGAGCGGGGGGCTTACACAGATACGCAGTATTTT. Residues: CASEERGAYTDTQYF.

CDR3 nucleotides: TGTGCCAGCAGGCTGAACCTCCTCAGGAACACTGAAGCTTTCTTT. It yields the protein CASRLNLLRNTEAFF. The chain employs TRBV6-5 and TRBJ1-1; unclear D gene. The CDR3 contains 15 residues. Germline V gene sequence: CDR1 MNHEY, CDR2 SVGAGI. V lost 6 bases and J 1 base, leaving 15 bases between the germline ends.